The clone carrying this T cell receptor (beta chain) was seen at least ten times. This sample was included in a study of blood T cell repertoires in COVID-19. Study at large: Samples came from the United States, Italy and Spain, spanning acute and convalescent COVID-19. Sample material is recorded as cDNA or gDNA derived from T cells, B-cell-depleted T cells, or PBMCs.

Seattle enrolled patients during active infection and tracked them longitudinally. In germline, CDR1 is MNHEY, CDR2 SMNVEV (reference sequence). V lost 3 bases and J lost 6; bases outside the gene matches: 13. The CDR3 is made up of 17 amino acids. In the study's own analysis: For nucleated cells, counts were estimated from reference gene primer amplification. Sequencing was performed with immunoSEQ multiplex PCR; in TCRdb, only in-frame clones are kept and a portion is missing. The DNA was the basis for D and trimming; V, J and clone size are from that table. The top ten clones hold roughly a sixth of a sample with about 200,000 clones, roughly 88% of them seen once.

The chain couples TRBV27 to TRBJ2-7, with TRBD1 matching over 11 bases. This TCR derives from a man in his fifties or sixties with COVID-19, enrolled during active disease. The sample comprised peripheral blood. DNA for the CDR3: TGTGCCAGCAGTTTGGACGCCACTGCTGGGACAGGGGGCGAGCAGTACTTC. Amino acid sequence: CASSLDATAGTGGEQYF.